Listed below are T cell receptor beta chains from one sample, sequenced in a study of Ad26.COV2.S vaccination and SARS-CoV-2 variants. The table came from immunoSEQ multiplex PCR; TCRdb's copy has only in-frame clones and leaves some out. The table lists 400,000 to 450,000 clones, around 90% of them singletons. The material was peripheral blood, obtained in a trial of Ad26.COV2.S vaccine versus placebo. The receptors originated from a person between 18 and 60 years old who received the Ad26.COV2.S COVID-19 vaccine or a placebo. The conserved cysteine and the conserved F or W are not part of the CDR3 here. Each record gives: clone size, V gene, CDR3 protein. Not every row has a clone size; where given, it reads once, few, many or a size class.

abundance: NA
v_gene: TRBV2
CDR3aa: ASSTRRQGSGYNEQF

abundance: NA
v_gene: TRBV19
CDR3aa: ASGLGTSQEQF

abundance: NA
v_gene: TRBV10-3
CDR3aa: AISPTSGNEQF

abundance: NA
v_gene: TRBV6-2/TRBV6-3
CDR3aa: ASSNSREGYYGYT

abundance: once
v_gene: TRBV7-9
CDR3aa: ASSPGQGLSDTQY

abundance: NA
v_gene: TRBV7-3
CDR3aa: ASSLWGSGEGLVETQY

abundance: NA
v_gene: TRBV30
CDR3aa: AWSVGRGSSGEQF

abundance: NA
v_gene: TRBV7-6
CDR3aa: ASSRGEREGEQF

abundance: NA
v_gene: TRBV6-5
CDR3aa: ASSYGPAVNYGYT

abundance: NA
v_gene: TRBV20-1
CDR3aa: SASRGRAYEQY

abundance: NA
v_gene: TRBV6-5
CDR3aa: ASSPTRVGSRQY

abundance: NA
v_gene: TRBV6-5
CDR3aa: ASSYASRTLGNTIY

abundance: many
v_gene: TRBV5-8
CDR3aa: ASSLVWIGNTIY

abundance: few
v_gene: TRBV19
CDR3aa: ASSMEGGYYEQY

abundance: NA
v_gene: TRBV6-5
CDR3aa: ASSYSIGGSETQY

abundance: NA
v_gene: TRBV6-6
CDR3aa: ASSSSGWVGYEQY

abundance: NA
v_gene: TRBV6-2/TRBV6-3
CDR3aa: ASSYRSSVYNEQF

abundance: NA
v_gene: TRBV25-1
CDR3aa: ASSMTEAFSGNTIY

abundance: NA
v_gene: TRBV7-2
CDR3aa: ASSLRTGGSESYEQY

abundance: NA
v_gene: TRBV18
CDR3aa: ASSQSTFRGSVFAGELF

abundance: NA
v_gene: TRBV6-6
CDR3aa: ASSSNNQPQH

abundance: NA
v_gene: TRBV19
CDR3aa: ASTRGRGRNEKLF

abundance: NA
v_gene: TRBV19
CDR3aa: ASMAPTGKSGTGELF

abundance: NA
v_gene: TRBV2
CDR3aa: ASKEPGQGPSTNYGYT

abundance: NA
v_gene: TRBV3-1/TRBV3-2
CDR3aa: ASSQVSANEKLF

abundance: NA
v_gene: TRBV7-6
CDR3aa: ASTLGTLNTGELF

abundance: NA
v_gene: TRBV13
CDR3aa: ASSLGRRAVEQY

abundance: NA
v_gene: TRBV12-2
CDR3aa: ASRIRQPQPQH

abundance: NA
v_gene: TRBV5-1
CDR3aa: ASSFTSGSADTQY

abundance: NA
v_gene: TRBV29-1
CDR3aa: SVLSGPTGELF

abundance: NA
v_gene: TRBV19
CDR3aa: ASSIRGRGDTQY

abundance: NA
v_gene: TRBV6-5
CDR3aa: ASRSGGSSNEQF

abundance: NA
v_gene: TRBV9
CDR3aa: ASSHGRVGEKLF